This passage covers 27 T cell receptor beta chains from one sample sequenced in a study of shared clonotypes between healthy human individuals (dated by TCRdb to about 2020). Libraries were built with the immunoSEQ multiplex PCR assay. This immuneACCESS table, as held by TCRdb, lists in-frame sequences with V and J called but not all clones. Of the missing ones, under half trace to an unresolved V gene in checked studies; the others have no known cause. The sample has some 1.5 million clones on record, approximately 98% of them singletons. The top ten hold about 0.45% of the sample. Sequenced: naive CD4+ T cells sorted from blood. The intended sense of this specimen's cell subset or site label: CD45RA+ positively selected. The origin of the receptors is a man aged 25 to 40 in good health.

V usage is TRBV7-2 and J usage is TRBJ2-7; 10 nucleotides line up with TRBD2. Germline V lookup: CDR1 SGHTA, CDR2 FQGNSA. This CDR3 contains 17 residues. Unmatched junction bases numbered 10, after V lost 5 bases and J lost 0 bases. CDR3 protein: CASSLWGAGGSSYEQYF. DNA for the CDR3: TGTGCCAGCAGCCTCTGGGGAGCGGGAGGGAGCTCCTACGAGCAGTACTTC.

The chain employs TRBV28 and TRBJ1-2; 9 nucleotides agree with TRBD1. CDR3 length: 13 residues. From germline, CDR1 is MDHEN and CDR2 SYDVKM. V gave up 2 bases and J gave up 10 bases; unmatched junction bases: 5. DNA of the CDR3: TGTGCCAGCAGTTTAACCGGGACAGGGCACTACACCTTC. Protein product: CASSLTGTGHYTF.

The chain links TRBV5-4 to TRBJ2-7, with TRBD2 identical over 15 bases. This CDR3 is 17 amino acids long. With V trimmed by 4 bases and J by 3 bases, 8 bases remained unmatched. Germline CDR1 is SGHNT and CDR2 is YYREEE (reference sequence). The CDR3 bases are TGTGCCAGCAGCCGGACTAGCGGGAGGGCGGTAATCTACGAGCAGTACTTC. This gives the protein CASSRTSGRAVIYEQYF.

This chain joins TRBV18 and TRBJ2-7; TRBD1 matches at 10 bases. Germline CDR1 is KGHSH and CDR2 is LQKENI. V trimming: 2 bases; J trimming: 6 bases; junction bases outside the gene matches: 7. CDR3 length equals 15 residues. CDR3 sequence: CASSPSTGGRAEQYF. As DNA, the CDR3 is TGTGCCAGCTCACCATCGACAGGGGGCAGGGCCGAGCAGTACTTC.

CDR3 sequence reads: CASSPTSVYEQFF. The CDR3 DNA reads as TGTGCCAGCAGCCCGACTAGCGTCTATGAGCAGTTCTTC. The chain couples TRBV14 to TRBJ2-1; the match to TRBD2 covers 8 bases. With 4 bases clipped from V and 8 bases from J, the junction kept 4 bases outside the gene matches. CDR3 size: 13 residues. From germline, CDR1 is SGHDN and CDR2 FVKESK.

In this sample, this clone turned up once. The chain is built from TRBV5-4 and TRBJ1-1; the D is unclear. The germline V gene encodes CDR1 SGHNT and CDR2 YYREEE (reference sequence). CDR3 size: 11 residues. V was cut by 0 bases and J by 6 bases, with 3 bases left in between. CDR3 protein: CASSLGPEAFF. CDR3 DNA sequence: TGTGCCAGCAGCTTGGGGCCTGAAGCTTTCTTT.

The chain links TRBV9 to TRBJ2-7; TRBD2 aligns across 8 bases. V dropped 7 bases and J dropped 3; count of bases not matched to a gene: 0. The germline CDR1 and CDR2 sequences are SGDLS and YYNGEE. The CDR3 extends over 11 amino acids. The CDR3 DNA reads TGTGCCAGCCGGGGGGGCTACGAGCAGTACTTC. Protein product: CASRGGYEQYF.

The rearrangement links TRBV5-1 to TRBJ2-7; 10 bases line up with TRBD1. Germline CDR1 is SGHRS and CDR2 is YFSETQ. Trimming took 0 bases from V and 4 from J; bases not matched to a gene: 4. This CDR3 has 15 amino acids. CDR3 coding DNA: TGCGCCAGCAGCTTGGCCTCGGGACAGGGGTACGAGCAGTACTTC. Translating it yields CASSLASGQGYEQYF. Full variable domain (remainder filled in from reference TRBV5-1 and TRBJ2-7): KAGVTQTPRYLIKTRGQQVTLSCSPISGHRSVSWYQQTPGQGLQFLFEYFSETQRNKGNFPGRFSGRQFSNSRSEMNVSTLELGDSALYLCASSLASGQGYEQYFGPGTRLTVT.

The J gene is TRBJ1-5, the V gene TRBV19; D is unresolved. This CDR3 comprises 15 residues. Trimming cost V 3 bases and J 0 bases, with 9 bases left between them. CDR1 is LNHDA, CDR2 SQIVND, per germline (reference sequence). This CDR3 is CASSIGVISNQPQHF. Written as DNA, the CDR3 is TGTGCCAGTAGTATCGGGGTTATTAGCAATCAGCCCCAGCATTTT. Drawing the rest from reference TRBV19 and TRBJ1-5, the complete variable domain is DGGITQSPKYLFRKEGQNVTLSCEQNLNHDAMYWYRQDPGQGLRLIYYSQIVNDFQKGDIAEGYSVSREKKESFPLTVTSAQKNPTAFYLCASSIGVISNQPQHFGDGTRLSIL.

The chain links TRBV6-1 to TRBJ2-7; D might be TRBD1 (5 bases). This CDR3 region has 14 residues. Trimming removed 3 bases from V and 1 base from J, with 10 bases in between. Germline-derived CDR1 and CDR2 are MNHNS and SASEGT. CDR3 bases: TGTGCCAGCAGTGAGTTGACAGCTTCCTACGAGCAGTACTTC. This encodes CASSELTASYEQYF.

The genes are TRBV10-2 and TRBJ2-2; tentatively, D is TRBD1 or TRBD2 (6 bases each). Trimming took off 3 bases at V and 10 bases at J, with 18 bases between the two ends. This CDR3 has 15 residues. Germline V gene data show CDR1 as WSHSY and CDR2 as SAAADI. CDR3 region: CASSDNSGAGEELFF. The DNA of the CDR3 is TGCGCCAGCAGTGACAACTCGGGGGCGGGTGAGGAGCTGTTTTTT.

This sequence joins TRBV19 and TRBJ2-3; no clear D gene. The germline CDR1 and CDR2 sequences are LNHDA and SQIVND (reference sequence). The CDR3 is made up of 12 amino acids. V was clipped by 4 bases and J by 5 bases, with 7 bases between them. CDR3 protein: CASSTIGDTQYF. In nucleotides, the CDR3 is TGTGCCAGTAGTACGATCGGAGATACGCAGTATTTT. Full variable domain (remainder filled in from reference TRBV19 and TRBJ2-3): DGGITQSPKYLFRKEGQNVTLSCEQNLNHDAMYWYRQDPGQGLRLIYYSQIVNDFQKGDIAEGYSVSREKKESFPLTVTSAQKNPTAFYLCASSTIGDTQYFGPGTRLTVL.

This chain joins TRBV10-3 and TRBJ1-1, with D possibly matching TRBD1 (5 bases). V was pared by 10 bases and J by 5 bases, with 11 bases between. Germline CDR1 and CDR2: ENHRY and SYGVKD. The length of the CDR3 is 11 residues. This CDR3 is CATLGGTEAFF. The CDR3 DNA follows: TGTGCCACCCTCGGGGGAACTGAAGCTTTCTTT.

This clone was seen a single time. J is TRBJ1-2 and V is TRBV7-2, with 7 nucleotides matching TRBD1. Per the germline V gene, CDR1 is SGHTA and CDR2 is FQGNSA. This CDR3 contains 17 residues. Germline trimming cut 2 bases from V and 8 bases from J; bases unmatched to any gene: 17. CDR3 nucleotides: TGTGCCAGCAGCTTAACCAGGGGGGCGTTTGATAAAAGGGGCTACACCTTC. Protein product: CASSLTRGAFDKRGYTF.

The rearrangement joins TRBV2 to TRBJ2-5; D may be TRBD2 (5 bases). V was pared by 0 bases and J by 7 bases, with 15 bases between. Germline CDR1 and CDR2: SNHLY and FYNNEI. The CDR3 covers 15 residues. CDR3 nucleotide sequence: TGTGCCAGCAGTGAAGCGGGAGTGCCCGGAGGGACCCAGTACTTC. Protein product: CASSEAGVPGGTQYF.

The chain combines TRBV11-2 with TRBJ2-2; either TRBD1 or TRBD2 may fit D (5 bases each). Per germline, CDR1 SGHAT and CDR2 FQNNGV. Trimming left V 3 bases short and J 6 bases short, with 14 bases between. The CDR3 is made up of 15 amino acids. CDR3 residues: CASSFRDARSGELFF. CDR3 nucleotides: TGTGCCAGCAGCTTTAGGGACGCACGGTCCGGGGAGCTGTTTTTT.

This chain uses TRBV20-1 with TRBJ2-7, with TRBD2 matching over 10 bases. Germline loops: CDR1 DFQATT, CDR2 SNEGSKA (reference sequence). The CDR3 runs 11 residues. DNA for the CDR3: TGCAGCGGGACTAGCGTCGGCGAGCAGTACTTC. Protein product: CSGTSVGEQYF.

The chain recombines TRBV6-5 with TRBJ1-2; 7 bases fit TRBD1. Germline CDR1 reads MNHEY; CDR2 reads SVGAGI. V trimming: 5 bases; J trimming: 7 bases; junction bases outside the gene matches: 13. The CDR3 covers 15 residues. The CDR3 DNA sequence: TGTGCCAGCAGTAACCGACAGGGCGGCTTTGGTGGCTACACCTTC. Translated: CASSNRQGGFGGYTF.

The chain has TRBV6-1 and TRBJ1-1; D unresolved. There are 11 residues in the CDR3. Germline CDR1 and CDR2: MNHNS and SASEGT. V was pared by 10 bases and J by 1 base, with 7 bases between. The CDR3 loop reads CATAANTEAFF. CDR3 bases: TGTGCCACCGCCGCGAACACTGAAGCTTTCTTT.

This clone was recorded only once. This chain links TRBV5-1 with TRBJ2-6, with 8 bases lining up with TRBD2. Trimming at V came to 4 bases and at J to 0 bases, leaving 12 bases not matched to a gene. The CDR3 contains 19 residues. Germline CDR1 reads SGHRS; CDR2 reads YFSETQ. CDR3 coding DNA: TGCGCCAGCAGCCGGGAGGGACTGGCCTTCTACTCTGGGGCCAACGTCCTGACTTTC. It translates to CASSREGLAFYSGANVLTF. The entire variable domain, with the rest obtained from reference TRBV5-1 and TRBJ2-6, is as follows: KAGVTQTPRYLIKTRGQQVTLSCSPISGHRSVSWYQQTPGQGLQFLFEYFSETQRNKGNFPGRFSGRQFSNSRSEMNVSTLELGDSALYLCASSREGLAFYSGANVLTFGAGSRLTVL.

The J gene is TRBJ2-1, the V gene TRBV29-1; D might be TRBD1 or TRBD2, each matching 6 bases. Germline CDR1 is SQVTM and CDR2 is ANQGSEA. V was clipped by 0 bases and J by 4 bases, with 16 bases between them. CDR3 length: 16 residues. CDR3 DNA: TGCAGCGTTGAAGATAACCGGGGGCCAAAGTACAATGAGCAGTTCTTC. Its translation is CSVEDNRGPKYNEQFF.

Turning to this clone: Additional DNA sequences in this sample encode the identical CDR3. The chain joins TRBV2 to TRBJ2-7, with D possibly TRBD1 on 6 matching bases. V was shortened by 8 bases and J by 2 bases, with 7 bases between the two germline ends. The CDR3 spans 11 residues. CDR1 and CDR2 (germline): SNHLY, FYNNEI. The chain's CDR3 is CASGGPYEQYF. The CDR3 DNA reads TGTGCCAGCGGGGGCCCCTACGAGCAGTACTTC.

A single count supports this clone. The chain combines TRBV4-2 with TRBJ2-3; D gene unclear. Per germline, CDR1 LGHNA and CDR2 YNFKEQ. This CDR3 has 14 amino acids. Trimming pared 1 base from V and 4 bases from J, leaving 9 bases between. The CDR3 bases are TGTGCCAGCAGCCAAGCCCAGGCCCCAGATACGCAGTATTTT. This encodes CASSQAQAPDTQYF.

The chain employs TRBV5-4 and TRBJ2-2; D is perhaps TRBD2 (5 bases). Germline CDR1 is SGHNT and CDR2 is YYREEE (reference sequence). V was shortened by 3 bases and J by 6 bases, with 18 bases between the two germline ends. This CDR3 is built from 16 residues. The CDR3 coding sequence is TGTGCCAGCAGCTCGACGAAAGCGGTAGCGCCCGGGGAGCTGTTTTTT. Amino acid sequence: CASSSTKAVAPGELFF.

The chain uses TRBV29-1 and TRBJ1-4; D might be TRBD1 (6 bases). The CDR3 contains 13 residues. Trimming removed 6 bases from V and 8 bases from J, with 16 bases in between. Germline CDR1 is SQVTM and CDR2 is ANQGSEA. The CDR3 here is CSVGDIKGEKLFF. The DNA of the CDR3 is TGCAGCGTAGGGGACATCAAGGGGGAAAAACTGTTTTTT.

The V and J genes are TRBV7-2 and TRBJ2-3; D is uncertain. This CDR3 has 12 amino acids. The ends were cut back, 5 bases at V and 4 bases at J, with 7 bases in the middle. The germline V gene has CDR1 SGHTA and CDR2 FQGNSA. CDR3: CASSPVPDTQYF. CDR3 sequence (DNA): TGTGCCAGCAGCCCTGTCCCAGATACGCAGTATTTT.

This chain joins TRBV11-2 and TRBJ2-3; D uncertain. Germline-derived CDR1 and CDR2 are SGHAT and FQNNGV. Trimming shortened V by 6 bases and J by 0 bases, and 16 bases separated the two germline ends. The length of the CDR3 is 16 residues. CDR3 sequence reads: CASSSFTSGSTDTQYF. In nucleotides, the CDR3 is TGTGCCAGCAGTTCCTTCACATCGGGCAGCACAGATACGCAGTATTTT.